There are a few counts of the clone carrying this T cell receptor (beta chain). Its specificity is not known. This sample stems from a study of blood T cells in healthy people across ages. General study findings and limits: There was a strong correlation between TCR beta diversity and naive T cell percentage. The diversity estimates, figures obtained from one million T cells, were considered underestimates. While age rose, TCR beta diversity per million T cells dropped in a roughly linear way.

Together with a sample-barcoded 5' primer, a J-beta primer mix was included in a second PCR lasting about 6 to 11 cycles. Any given sample supplied a minimum of 2.5 million CDR3-containing paired-end reads. TCRdb itself ran the 5' RACE reads through MiXCR, one entry per CDR3 protein. The sample records roughly 1.9 million distinct CDR3 sequences, around 42% being singletons. The CDR3 is 14 amino acids. Unmatched junction bases numbered 1, after V lost 1 base and J lost 6 bases. The V gene's germline CDR1 is SNHLY and CDR2 FYNNEI. The V call is TRBV2, the J call TRBJ2-1; 9 bases line up with TRBD1. The sequence was collected from a human donor in good health. Sequencing was performed on blood. CDR3 nucleotides: TGTGCCAGCAGTGAAGAGGGACAGGGCAATGAGCAGTTCTTC. Translating gives CASSEEGQGNEQFF.